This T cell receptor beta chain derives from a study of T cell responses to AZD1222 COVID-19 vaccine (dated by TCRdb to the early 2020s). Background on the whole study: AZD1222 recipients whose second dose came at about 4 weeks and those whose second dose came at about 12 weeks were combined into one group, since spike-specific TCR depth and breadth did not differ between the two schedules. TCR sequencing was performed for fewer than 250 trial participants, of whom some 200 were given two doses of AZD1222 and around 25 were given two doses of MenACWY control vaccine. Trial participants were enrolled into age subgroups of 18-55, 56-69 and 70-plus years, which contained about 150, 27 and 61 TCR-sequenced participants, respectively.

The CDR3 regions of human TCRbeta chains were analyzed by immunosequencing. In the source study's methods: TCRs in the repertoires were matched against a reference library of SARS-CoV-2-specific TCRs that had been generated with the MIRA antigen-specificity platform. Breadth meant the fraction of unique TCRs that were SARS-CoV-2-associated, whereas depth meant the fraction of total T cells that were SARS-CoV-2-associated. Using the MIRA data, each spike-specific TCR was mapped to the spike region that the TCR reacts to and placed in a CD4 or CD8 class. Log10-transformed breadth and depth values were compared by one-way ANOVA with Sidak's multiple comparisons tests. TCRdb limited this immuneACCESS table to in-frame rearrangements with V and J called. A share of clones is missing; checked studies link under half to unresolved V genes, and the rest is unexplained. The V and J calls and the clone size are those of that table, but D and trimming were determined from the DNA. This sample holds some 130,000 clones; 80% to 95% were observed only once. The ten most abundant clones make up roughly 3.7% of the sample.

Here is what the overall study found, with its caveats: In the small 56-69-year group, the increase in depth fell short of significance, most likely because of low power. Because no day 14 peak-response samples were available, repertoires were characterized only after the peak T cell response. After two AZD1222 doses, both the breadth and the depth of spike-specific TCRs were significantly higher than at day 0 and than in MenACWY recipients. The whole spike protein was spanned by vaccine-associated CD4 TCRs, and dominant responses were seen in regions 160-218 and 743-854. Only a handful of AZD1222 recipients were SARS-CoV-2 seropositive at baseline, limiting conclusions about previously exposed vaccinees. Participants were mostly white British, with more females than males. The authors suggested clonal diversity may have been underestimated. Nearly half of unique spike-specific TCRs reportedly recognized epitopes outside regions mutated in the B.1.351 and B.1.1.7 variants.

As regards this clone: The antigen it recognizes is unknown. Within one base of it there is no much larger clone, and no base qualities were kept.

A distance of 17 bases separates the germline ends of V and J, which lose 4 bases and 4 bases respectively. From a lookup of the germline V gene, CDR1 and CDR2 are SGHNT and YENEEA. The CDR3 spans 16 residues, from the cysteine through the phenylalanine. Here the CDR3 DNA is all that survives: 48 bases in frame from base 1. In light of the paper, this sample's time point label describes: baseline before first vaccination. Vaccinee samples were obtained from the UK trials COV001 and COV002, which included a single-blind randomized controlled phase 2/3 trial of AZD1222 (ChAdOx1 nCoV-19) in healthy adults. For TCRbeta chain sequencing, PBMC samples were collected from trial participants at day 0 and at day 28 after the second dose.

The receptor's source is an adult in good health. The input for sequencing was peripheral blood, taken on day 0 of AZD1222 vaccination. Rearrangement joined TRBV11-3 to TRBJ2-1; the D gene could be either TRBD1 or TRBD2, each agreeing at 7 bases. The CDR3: CASSSGEGALYNEQFF. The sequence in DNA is TGTGCCAGCAGCTCCGGGGAGGGGGCCCTTTACAATGAGCAGTTCTTC.